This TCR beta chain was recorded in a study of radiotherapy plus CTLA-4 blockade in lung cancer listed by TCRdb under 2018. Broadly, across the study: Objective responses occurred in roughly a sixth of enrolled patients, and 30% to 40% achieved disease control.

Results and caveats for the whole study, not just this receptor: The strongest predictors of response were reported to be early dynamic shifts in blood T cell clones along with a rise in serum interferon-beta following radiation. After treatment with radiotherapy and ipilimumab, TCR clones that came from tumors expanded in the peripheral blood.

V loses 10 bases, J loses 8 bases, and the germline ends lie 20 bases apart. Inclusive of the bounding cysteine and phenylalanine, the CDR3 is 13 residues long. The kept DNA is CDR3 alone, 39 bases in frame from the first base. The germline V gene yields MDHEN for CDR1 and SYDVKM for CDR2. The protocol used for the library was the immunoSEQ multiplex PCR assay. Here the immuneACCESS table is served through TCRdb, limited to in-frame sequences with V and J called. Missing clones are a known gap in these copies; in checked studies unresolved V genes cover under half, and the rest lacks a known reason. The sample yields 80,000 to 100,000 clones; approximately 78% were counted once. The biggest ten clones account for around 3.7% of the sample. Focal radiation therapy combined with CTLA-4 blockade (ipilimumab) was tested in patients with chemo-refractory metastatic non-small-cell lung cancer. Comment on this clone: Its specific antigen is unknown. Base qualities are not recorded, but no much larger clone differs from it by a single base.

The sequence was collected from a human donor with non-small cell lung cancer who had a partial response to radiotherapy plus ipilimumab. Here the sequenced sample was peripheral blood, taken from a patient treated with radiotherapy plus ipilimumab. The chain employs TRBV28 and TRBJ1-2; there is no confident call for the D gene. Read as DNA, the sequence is TGTGCCATCCTAAGTCGGACTTCAGGCGGCTACACCTTC. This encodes CAILSRTSGGYTF.